This T cell receptor beta chain was obtained from a study of long-term antiretroviral therapy in people with HIV. Survey level was the resolution at which the v3.0 immunoSEQ assay ran. The method was immunoSEQ multiplex PCR; TCRdb's version includes in-frame clones alone and lacks a portion of them. Of 15,000 to 20,000 clones in the sample, 70% to 85% are singletons; the top ten hold around 20%. V gave up 5 bases and J gave up 0 bases; unmatched junction bases: 11. Germline V gene data show CDR1 as SGHRS and CDR2 as YFSETQ. The CDR3 is made up of 18 amino acids. The TCR sequence derives from a man aged 40-50 years with HIV. The chain couples TRBV5-1 to TRBJ2-3, with 11 bases fitting TRBD2. Source: unsorted PBMCs, taken just before starting antiretroviral therapy. For the CDR3, the DNA is TGCGCCAGCAGTCGCGGGACTAGCGGAATAATTAGCACAGATACGCAGTATTTT. Translated: CASSRGTSGIISTDTQYF.